This T cell receptor beta chain was documented in a study of T cell responses to AZD1222 COVID-19 vaccine (dated by TCRdb to 2020 to 2023). A note on the overall study: Because spike-specific TCR depth and breadth did not differ between the two schedules, AZD1222 recipients who got a second dose at roughly 4 weeks were pooled with those who got a second dose at roughly 12 weeks. A total of 230 or so trial participants underwent TCR sequencing, of whom nearly 210 received two doses of AZD1222 and around 26 received two doses of the MenACWY control vaccine. Enrollment into the trials was organized by age into subgroups of 18-55, 56-69 and 70-plus years, and those subgroups contained 148, 28 and 57 TCR-sequenced participants, respectively.

The time point label, as the study defines it: baseline before first vaccination. Vaccinee samples were obtained from the UK trials COV001 and COV002, which included a single-blind randomized controlled phase 2/3 trial of AZD1222 (ChAdOx1 nCoV-19) in healthy adults. For TCRbeta chain sequencing, PBMC samples were collected from trial participants at day 0 and at day 28 after the second dose. The study at large found these results: A significant rise in spike-specific TCR breadth and depth was observed after two AZD1222 doses relative to day 0 and relative to MenACWY recipients. The vaccine-associated CD4 TCRs covered the entire spike protein, and the dominant responses fell in regions 160-218 and 743-854. Reportedly, close to half of the unique spike-specific TCRs recognized epitopes lying outside the regions that are mutated in the B.1.351 and B.1.1.7 variants. The 56-69-year group was small, and its depth increase did not reach significance, likely because of low power. No day 14 peak-response samples were available, so repertoires were characterized only after the peak T cell response. Participants were mostly white British, with more females than males. The authors suggested clonal diversity may have been underestimated. Only five or six AZD1222 recipients were SARS-CoV-2 seropositive at baseline, limiting conclusions about previously exposed vaccinees.

This clone occurred once. This receptor's antigen is unknown. Base qualities are not recorded, but no much larger clone differs from it by a single base. For CDR1 and CDR2, the germline V gene lists MNHEY and SVGAGI. Taken from cysteine to phenylalanine, the CDR3 has 13 residues. Kept here is only the CDR3 DNA, which spans 39 bases and is read in frame from base 1. V and J are trimmed by 2 bases and 9 bases, and the gene matches miss 2 bases of the junction. The CDR3 regions of human TCRbeta chains were analyzed by immunosequencing. As for the authors' bioinformatics: Repertoire TCRs were checked for matches against a reference library of SARS-CoV-2-specific TCRs that had been generated using the MIRA antigen-specificity platform. Breadth was defined as the fraction of unique TCRs that were SARS-CoV-2-associated. Depth was defined as the fraction of total T cells that were SARS-CoV-2-associated. Using the MIRA data, each spike-specific TCR was mapped to the spike region that the TCR reacts to and placed in a CD4 or CD8 class. Log10-transformed breadth and depth values were compared by one-way ANOVA with Sidak's multiple comparisons tests. TCRdb stores this immuneACCESS table with in-frame sequences only. Part of the clones is absent; in the studies checked, under half of the shortfall reflects unresolved V genes, and no reason is known for the rest. V and J calls and clone size follow that table, whereas D and trimming were derived from the DNA. The sample table contains 110,000 to 150,000 clones; only one count was recorded for 92% of them. The biggest ten clones account for more than 3% of the sample.

The sequence came from an adult in good health. Here the sequenced sample was peripheral blood, taken on day 0 of AZD1222 vaccination. This chain is built from TRBV6-5 and TRBJ1-5, with 9 bases aligning to TRBD1. In nucleotides, the sequence is TGTGCCAGCAGTTACGGGACAGGGCGGCCCCAGCATTTT. It translates as CASSYGTGRPQHF.